Each of the 18 T cell receptor beta chains below was sequenced from the same sample in a study of T cells in localized non-small cell lung cancer. Repertoires were generated with immunoSEQ multiplex PCR, while TCRdb's copy carries only in-frame clones and drops some. The sample consists of tens of thousands of clones, about nine tenths of them appearing once. The sequenced sample was peripheral blood, obtained before any cancer treatment. These receptors were taken from a male donor older than 55 with stage III squamous cell lung carcinoma.

This CDR3 is CASSLGDRGDEQYF. For the CDR3, the DNA is TGTGCCAGCAGCTTGGGGGACAGGGGGGACGAGCAGTACTTC. The chain couples TRBV5-5 to TRBJ2-7, with TRBD1 matching 11 bases. The CDR3 length is 14 residues. Germline lookup yields CDR1 SGHKS and CDR2 YYEKEE (reference sequence). The V gene end was trimmed by 0 bases and the J gene end by 5 bases; junction bases not matched to a gene: 1.

The chain is built from TRBV5-1 and TRBJ1-1; D is unresolved. The CDR3 extends over 13 amino acids. The germline V gene encodes CDR1 SGHRS and CDR2 YFSETQ. Deletions cut 6 bases from V and 1 base from J, with 10 bases between. The CDR3: CASTVDGNTEAFF. In DNA form, the CDR3 reads TGCGCCAGCACCGTGGACGGGAACACTGAAGCTTTCTTT.

This chain joins TRBV6-7 and TRBJ2-7, with D perhaps given as TRBD1 or TRBD2 (5 bases each). TRBV6-7 is an open reading frame, and its role is uncertain. V was pared by 5 bases and J by 3 bases, with 14 bases between. This CDR3 spans 14 amino acids. The CDR3 nucleotides read TGTGCCAGCAGTGTAGGGACGGTGAGCTACGAGCAGTACTTC. Its protein product is CASSVGTVSYEQYF.

V and J are TRBV2 and TRBJ1-1, with 11 bases that match TRBD1. The CDR3 has 15 amino acids. V lost 6 bases to trimming and J lost 6 bases; unmatched junction nucleotides: 9. Per germline, CDR1 SNHLY and CDR2 FYNNEI. CDR3 loop: CASSPWDRGSAEAFF. CDR3 DNA: TGTGCCAGCAGCCCTTGGGACAGGGGGTCGGCTGAAGCTTTCTTT.

The chain employs TRBV6-5 and TRBJ1-3; D may be TRBD1 (5 bases). The CDR3 runs 16 residues. The V gene's germline CDR1 is MNHEY and CDR2 SVGAGI. The V end was cut by 0 bases, the J end by 2 bases, with 11 bases between. CDR3 protein: CASSYSWRTTGNTIYF. DNA of the CDR3: TGTGCCAGCAGTTACTCTTGGAGGACAACTGGAAACACCATATATTTT.

This clone showed up just a few times. The V and J genes are TRBV12-2 and TRBJ1-5; the table assigns TRBD1, which was not confirmed against the DNA. TRBV12-2 is a pseudogene. The CDR3 is 16 residues long. CDR3 sequence: CASRLTRTADRRPQHF. In DNA, the CDR3 is TGTGCAAGTCGCTTGACAAGGACAGCCGATCGGAGGCCCCAGCATTTT.

The chain has TRBV19 and TRBJ2-5; TRBD1 matches 9 bases. CDR1 is LNHDA and CDR2 is SQIVND in the germline V gene (reference sequence). The J segment lost 5 bases and the V segment lost 9 bases, leaving 7 bases of the junction unmatched. The CDR3 has 13 amino acids. CDR3 residues: CASGTGRWETQYF. CDR3 nucleotide sequence: TGTGCCAGCGGGACAGGGAGGTGGGAGACCCAGTACTTC.

The J gene is TRBJ1-6, the V gene TRBV5-4; 9 nucleotides align to TRBD1. V lost 5 bases and J lost 7; bases outside the gene matches: 13. Germline CDR1 and CDR2: SGHNT and YYREEE (reference sequence). This CDR3 is built from 17 residues. CDR3 amino acids: CASSQGGITGGNSPLHF. The CDR3 DNA follows: TGTGCCAGCAGTCAGGGGGGTATTACAGGGGGCAATTCACCCCTCCACTTT. Variable domain in full (rest from reference TRBV5-4 and TRBJ1-6): ETGVTQSPTHLIKTRGQQVTLRCSSQSGHNTVSWYQQALGQGPQFIFQYYREEENGRGNFPPRFSGLQFPNYSSELNVNALELDDSALYLCASSQGGITGGNSPLHFGNGTRLTVT.

The J gene is TRBJ1-2, the V gene TRBV18; the D is unclear. The V end was cut by 2 bases, the J end by 3 bases, with 10 bases between. Germline lookup yields CDR1 KGHSH and CDR2 LQKENI. The CDR3 contains 14 residues. CDR3 DNA sequence: TGTGCCAGCTCACCAGTGGACGGAGACTATGGCTACACCTTC. Protein: CASSPVDGDYGYTF. The full variable domain, completed using reference TRBV18 and TRBJ1-2, is NAGVMQNPRHLVRRRGQEARLRCSPMKGHSHVYWYRQLPEEGLKFMVYLQKENIIDESGMPKERFSAEFPKEGPSILRIQQVVRGDSAAYFCASSPVDGDYGYTFGSGTRLTVV.

The chain joins TRBV6-1 to TRBJ1-1, with D unresolved. CDR3 length: 12 residues. The germline V gene encodes CDR1 MNHNS and CDR2 SASEGT. Trimming pared 1 base from V and 10 bases from J, leaving 10 bases between. This CDR3 reads CASSEGSRGAFF. In DNA form, the CDR3 reads TGTGCCAGCAGTGAAGGTTCCCGAGGAGCTTTCTTT.

The V call is TRBV6-1, the J call TRBJ1-5, with 12 bases that match TRBD1. V trimming: 4 bases; J trimming: 6 bases; junction bases outside the gene matches: 4. CDR1 is MNHNS, CDR2 SASEGT, per germline. The CDR3 totals 15 residues. The DNA for the CDR3 is TGTGCCAGCAGTGTCGGGACAGGGGGCGGTCAGCCCCAGCATTTT. This translates into CASSVGTGGGQPQHF.

This clone was observed a handful of times. The genes are TRBV9 and TRBJ1-4; 10 positions agree with TRBD1. The trim removed 4 bases at V and 12 bases at J, leaving 9 bases unmatched. Germline assignment: CDR1 SGDLS and CDR2 YYNGEE. This CDR3 contains 14 residues. The CDR3 region is CASSPGTGAGELFF. In DNA, the CDR3 is TGTGCCAGCAGCCCCGGGACAGGGGCCGGAGAACTGTTTTTT.

The chain joins TRBV5-1 to TRBJ2-5; a possible D gene is TRBD1 (6 bases). Germline values: CDR1 SGHRS, CDR2 YFSETQ. V was shortened by 4 bases and J by 3 bases, with 22 bases between the two germline ends. The CDR3 length is 17 residues. CDR3 in amino acids: CASSPWTAGAGEETQYF. The CDR3 bases are TGCGCCAGCAGCCCCTGGACAGCAGGTGCCGGGGAAGAGACCCAGTACTTC. Full variable domain (rest looked up from reference TRBV5-1 and TRBJ2-5): KAGVTQTPRYLIKTRGQQVTLSCSPISGHRSVSWYQQTPGQGLQFLFEYFSETQRNKGNFPGRFSGRQFSNSRSEMNVSTLELGDSALYLCASSPWTAGAGEETQYFGPGTRLLVL.

Remarks on this clone: The junction differs from germline at one of its ends, possibly a read error. At the DNA level, this CDR3 is encoded by other sequences in the same sample as well. The rearrangement links TRBV30 to TRBJ1-3, with no clear D. This CDR3 contains 12 residues. The germline V gene encodes CDR1 GTSNPN and CDR2 SVGIG (reference sequence). CDR3 residues: CAWSLSGNTIYF. The CDR3 DNA sequence: TGCGCCTGGTCCCTGTCAGGAAACACCATATATTTT.

The chain couples TRBV5-4 to TRBJ2-5; 11 nucleotides match TRBD1. The CDR3 has 15 residues. V shed 5 bases and J 5 bases; nucleotides not matched to a gene: 8. Germline CDR1 and CDR2: SGHNT and YYREEE (reference sequence). The CDR3 region has the DNA TGTGCCAGCAGTGTGGGGACAGGGGGTGGGGAGACCCAGTACTTC. This codes for CASSVGTGGGETQYF. Using reference TRBV5-4 and TRBJ2-5 for the parts outside the CDR3, the full variable domain is ETGVTQSPTHLIKTRGQQVTLRCSSQSGHNTVSWYQQALGQGPQFIFQYYREEENGRGNFPPRFSGLQFPNYSSELNVNALELDDSALYLCASSVGTGGGETQYFGPGTRLLVL.

This chain joins TRBV7-2 and TRBJ2-7; D not resolved. The length of the CDR3 is 13 residues. Trimming took off 3 bases at V and 1 base at J, with 7 bases between the two ends. CDR1 SGHTA and CDR2 FQGNSA come from the germline V gene. The CDR3: CASSFGGSYEQYF. The CDR3 bases are TGTGCCAGCAGCTTTGGCGGTTCCTACGAGCAGTACTTC.

The table lists this clone with a few counts. The genes are TRBV5-4 and TRBJ2-5; D uncertain. Germline assignment: CDR1 SGHNT and CDR2 YYREEE (reference sequence). The V and J ends lost 4 bases and 5 bases respectively, with 15 bases between them. The CDR3 sequence is 14 residues long. The CDR3 protein is CASSLNIDGETQYF. DNA for the CDR3: TGTGCCAGCAGCCTGAACATCGATGGGGAGACCCAGTACTTC.

This chain uses TRBV7-2 with TRBJ2-7; 8 nucleotides match TRBD2. Trimming cost V 3 bases and J 2 bases; bases outside gene matches: 0. The germline V gene has CDR1 SGHTA and CDR2 FQGNSA. CDR3 length: 13 residues. The CDR3: CASSLTSAYEQYF. The DNA of the CDR3 is TGTGCCAGCAGCTTGACTAGCGCCTACGAGCAGTACTTC. The full variable domain, completed using reference TRBV7-2 and TRBJ2-7, is GAGVSQSPSNKVTEKGKDVELRCDPISGHTALYWYRQSLGQGLEFLIYFQGNSAPDKSGLPSDRFSAERTGGSVSTLTIQRTQQEDSAVYLCASSLTSAYEQYFGPGTRLTVT.